This T cell receptor (beta chain) was captured in a study of blood T cell repertoires in COVID-19. This clone was picked up a small number of times. Profiling relied on immunoSEQ multiplex PCR, and the TCRdb table lists in-frame clones only, not all of them. The table records 200,000 to 300,000 clones, approximately 85% of them present only once. Seattle researchers signed up patients amid active infection and tracked them longitudinally. V gave up 3 bases and J gave up 8 bases; unmatched junction bases: 5. Germline values: CDR1 SQVTM, CDR2 ANQGSEA. This CDR3 contains 12 residues. The chain uses TRBV29-1 and TRBJ1-2, with 8 positions matching TRBD1. The sequence was collected from a man between 45 and 60 years old with COVID-19, enrolled during active disease. Material: peripheral blood. CDR3 sequence: CSVDLTGAGYTF. CDR3 sequence (DNA): TGCAGCGTTGACCTGACAGGGGCCGGCTACACCTTC.